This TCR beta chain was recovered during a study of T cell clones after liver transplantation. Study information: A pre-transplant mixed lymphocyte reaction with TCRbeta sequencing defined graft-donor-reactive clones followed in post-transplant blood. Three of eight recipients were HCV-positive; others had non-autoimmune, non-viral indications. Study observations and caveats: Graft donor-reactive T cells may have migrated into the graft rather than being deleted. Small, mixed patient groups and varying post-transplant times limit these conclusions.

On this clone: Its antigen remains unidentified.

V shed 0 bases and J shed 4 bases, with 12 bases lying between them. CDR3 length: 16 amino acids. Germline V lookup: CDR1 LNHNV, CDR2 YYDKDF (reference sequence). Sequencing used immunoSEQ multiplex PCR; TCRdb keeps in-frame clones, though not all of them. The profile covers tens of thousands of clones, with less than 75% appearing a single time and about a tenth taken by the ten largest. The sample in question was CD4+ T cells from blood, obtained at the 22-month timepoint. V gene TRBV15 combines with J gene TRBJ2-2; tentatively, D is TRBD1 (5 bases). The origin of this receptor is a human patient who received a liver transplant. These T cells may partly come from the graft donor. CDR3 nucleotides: TGTGCCACCAGCAGAGAAACAGGTCCGGTCACCGGGGAGCTGTTTTTT. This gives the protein CATSRETGPVTGELFF.